The 8 T cell receptor beta chains below come from one sample, sequenced in a study of tumor and adjacent non-tumor tissue in lung cancer. RNA was extracted from bulk tissue without any cell sorting. The library came from three nested PCR rounds adapted from ARM-PCR protocols. TCRdb called the multiplex PCR reads again in MiXCR, with one record for every CDR3 protein. The sample has about 200,000 distinct CDR3 sequences; 70% to 75% are singletons. The sample consisted of lung tumor tissue. These receptors were obtained from a man between 60 and 75 years old with non-small cell lung cancer.

Turning to this clonotype: This could be a read error, since a much larger clone is one nucleotide away. This chain joins TRBV6-5 and TRBJ1-2; D gene uncertain. Germline values: CDR1 MNHEY, CDR2 SVGAGI. CDR3 length: 14 residues. V shed 2 bases and J shed 1 base, with 8 bases lying between them. CDR3 sequence reads: CASSYRCGNYGYTF. The CDR3 nucleotides are TGTGCCAGCAGTTACCGCTGTGGTAACTATGGCTACACCTTC.

In the case of this clonotype: The junction differs from germline at one of its ends, possibly a read error. The rearrangement joins TRBV7-9 to TRBJ1-4; D possibly corresponds to TRBD1 (6 bases). Germline V gene sequence: CDR1 SEHNR, CDR2 FQNEAQ (reference sequence). The length of the CDR3 is 14 residues. In DNA, the CDR3 is TGTGGCAGCAGCTCGGAACAGGGAAATGAAAAACTGTTTTTT. It is translated as CGSSSEQGNEKLFF.

About this clonotype itself: A read error may explain this, as a much larger clone is one base away. The chain carries TRBV20-1 and TRBJ2-5; 13 nucleotides match TRBD2. Germline CDR1 DFQATT, CDR2 SNEGSKA (reference sequence). The CDR3 loop spans 16 amino acids. The CDR3 DNA reads TGCAGTGCTTCTAAACTAGCGGGAGGGCCGAGAGAGACCCGGTACTTC. Translation gives CSASKLAGGPRETRYF.

With regard to this clonotype: A much larger clone differs by one base, so this may be a read error. J is TRBJ1-4 and V is TRBV4-1; D is unclear. The ends were cut back, 0 bases at V and 8 bases at J, with 10 bases in the middle. The germline V gene encodes CDR1 MGHRA and CDR2 YSYEKL. This CDR3 is built from 14 residues. CDR3 amino acids: CASSQDLGQEKLFF. CDR3 in DNA: TGCGCCAGCAGCCAAGATTTAGGGCAGGAAAAACTGTTTTTT.

Notes on this clonotype: Just one base apart from a much larger clone, this may be a read error. The chain uses TRBV20-1 and TRBJ1-3; no reliable D call. The CDR3 length is 15 residues. CDR1 DFQATT and CDR2 SNEGSKA come from the germline V gene (reference sequence). This CDR3 is CSDRDLGSSGNTIYF. The DNA for the CDR3 is TGCAGTGATAGAGATCTAGGGAGCTCTGGAAACACCATATATTTT.

As concerns this clonotype: A single base separates this from a much larger clone, so it may be a read error. The rearrangement links TRBV5-4 to TRBJ1-2; TRBD1 aligns across 7 bases. CDR1 is SGHNT, CDR2 YYREEE, per germline (reference sequence). The CDR3 sequence is 12 residues long. The DNA of the CDR3 is TGTGCCAGCCAACAGGGGTCCTATGCCTACACCTTC. It codes for CASQQGSYAYTF.

This clonotype was seen ten or more times. The chain joins TRBV6-5 to TRBJ1-5, with 7 positions matching TRBD1. V was clipped by 8 bases and J by 2 bases; unmatched bases: 6. CDR3 length: 14 residues. The V gene's germline CDR1 is MNHEY and CDR2 SVGAGI. The CDR3 DNA reads TGTGCCAGCGGAAGACAGGGCGGCAATCAGCCCCAGCATTTT. Encoded protein: CASGRQGGNQPQHF.

In its sample, this clonotype was seen once. This may be a read error, as it is one base from a much larger clone. The J gene is TRBJ2-1, the V gene TRBV12-3 or TRBV12-4; D possibly matches TRBD1 or TRBD2 (5 bases each). The end of the DNA fits TRBJ2-7 better, so the J call may be wrong. The CDR3 contains 15 residues. The chain's CDR3 is CASSSTGTRYNEQYF. The DNA for the CDR3 is TGTGCCAGCAGTTCGACCGGGACGCGCTACAATGAGCAGTACTTC.